The rows below give T cell receptor beta chains drawn from one sample of a study of cytomegalovirus exposure and HLA in healthy donors. The repertoire was sequenced with immunoSEQ multiplex PCR; TCRdb's copy has only in-frame clones and lacks some. This sample yields approximately 59,000 clones, of which 62% are seen a single time; around 2.7% belongs to the top ten. The specimen was PBMCs. Receptor source: a man aged 30 to 39 in good health and CMV-seronegative. CDR3s include the opening cysteine and the closing phenylalanine or tryptophan. D genes are given only for firm matches. Expanded clones are given a class, and other clones once, few, many or no size at all.

cdr3_length: 13; j_call: TRBJ2-7; d_call: TRBD1; v_call: TRBV29-1; clone_size: few; cdr3_aa: CSGGQGALLEQYF; cdr3_nt: TGCAGCGGGGGACAGGGGGCGTTGCTCGAGCAGTACTTC
cdr3_length: 12; j_call: TRBJ2-7; d_call: .; v_call: TRBV15; clone_size: .; cdr3_aa: CATSRGPSTKYF; cdr3_nt: TGTGCCACCAGCAGAGGGCCCTCCACGAAGTACTTC
cdr3_length: 11; j_call: TRBJ1-4; d_call: .; v_call: TRBV2; clone_size: .; cdr3_aa: CASTGGEKLFF; cdr3_nt: TGTGCCAGCACCGGGGGTGAAAAACTGTTTTTT
cdr3_length: 15; j_call: TRBJ2-1; d_call: TRBD1; v_call: TRBV7-8; clone_size: .; cdr3_aa: CASSLGAQGANEQFF; cdr3_nt: TGTGCCAGCAGCTTAGGGGCTCAGGGGGCTAATGAGCAGTTCTTC
cdr3_length: 15; j_call: TRBJ1-6; d_call: TRBD1; v_call: TRBV9; clone_size: .; cdr3_aa: CASSASPTGNSPLHF; cdr3_nt: TGTGCCAGCAGCGCGAGCCCGACAGGGAATTCACCCCTCCACTTT
cdr3_length: 12; j_call: TRBJ2-2; d_call: .; v_call: TRBV11-3; clone_size: .; cdr3_aa: CASSRQTGELFF; cdr3_nt: TGTGCCAGCAGCCGACAGACCGGGGAGCTGTTTTTT
cdr3_length: 15; j_call: TRBJ1-2; d_call: TRBD1; v_call: TRBV25-1; clone_size: .; cdr3_aa: CASSEYHDRVHGYTF; cdr3_nt: TGTGCCAGCAGTGAATACCACGACAGGGTCCATGGCTACACCTTC
cdr3_length: 13; j_call: TRBJ1-5; d_call: TRBD1; v_call: TRBV30; clone_size: .; cdr3_aa: CAWDRGLKQPQHF; cdr3_nt: TGTGCCTGGGACAGGGGGCTGAAGCAGCCCCAGCATTTT
cdr3_length: 14; j_call: TRBJ1-4; d_call: .; v_call: TRBV27; clone_size: .; cdr3_aa: CASSLLAGNEKLFF; cdr3_nt: TGTGCCAGCAGTTTATTGGCAGGAAATGAAAAACTGTTTTTT
cdr3_length: 15; j_call: TRBJ2-7; d_call: .; v_call: TRBV12-2; clone_size: .; cdr3_aa: CASRFAEDFYYEQYF; cdr3_nt: TGTGCAAGTCGCTTTGCGGAGGACTTCTACTACGAGCAGTACTTC
cdr3_length: 13; j_call: TRBJ2-5; d_call: .; v_call: TRBV6-1; clone_size: .; cdr3_aa: CASPRQTGETQYF; cdr3_nt: TGTGCCAGCCCCAGGCAGACGGGGGAGACCCAGTACTTC
cdr3_length: 16; j_call: TRBJ2-1; d_call: TRBD1; v_call: TRBV5-6; clone_size: .; cdr3_aa: CASQPIGTDRVNEQFF; cdr3_nt: TGTGCCAGCCAGCCTATTGGGACAGATCGGGTCAATGAGCAGTTCTTC
cdr3_length: 18; j_call: TRBJ2-3; d_call: TRBD2; v_call: TRBV4-2; clone_size: .; cdr3_aa: CASSQDSGGGESTDTQYF; cdr3_nt: TGTGCCAGCAGCCAAGATAGCGGGGGAGGGGAGTCCACAGATACGCAGTATTTT
cdr3_length: 20; j_call: TRBJ1-1; d_call: TRBD1; v_call: TRBV10-3; clone_size: .; cdr3_aa: CAISPGQGPFDRPMNTEAFF; cdr3_nt: TGTGCCATCAGTCCGGGACAGGGGCCCTTCGATCGGCCTATGAACACTGAAGCTTTCTTT
cdr3_length: 15; j_call: TRBJ1-2; d_call: .; v_call: TRBV6-1; clone_size: .; cdr3_aa: CASSEAEGTAYGYTF; cdr3_nt: TGTGCCAGCAGTGAAGCGGAGGGAACTGCTTATGGCTACACCTTC